Described below is a single T cell receptor beta chain sequence and its context. The germline V gene encodes CDR1 SGHRS and CDR2 YFSETQ. This CDR3 contains 17 residues. With V trimmed by 0 bases and J by 5 bases, 8 bases remained unmatched. Per the original methods: Reference gene primer amplification yielded estimated nucleated cell counts. Clones were sequenced by immunoSEQ multiplex PCR, and TCRdb holds only the in-frame ones, with some missing. The DNA was the basis for D and trimming; V, J and clone size are from that table. The sample shows fewer than 200,000 clones, almost 80% of them seen only once. This specimen comes from a study of blood T cell repertoires in COVID-19. Study details: The cDNA or gDNA used as material had been derived from T cells, B-cell-depleted T cells, or PBMCs.

The rearrangement links TRBV5-1 to TRBJ2-2, with 9 bases that match TRBD2. This clonotype originated in a woman aged 65 to 85 with acute or convalescent COVID-19. The source material was peripheral blood. CDR3 amino acids: CASSLVGATSGTGELFF. In nucleotides, the CDR3 is TGCGCCAGCAGCTTGGTTGGGGCGACTAGCGGAACCGGGGAGCTGTTTTTT.